This T cell receptor (beta chain) was sequenced in a study of blood T cell repertoires in COVID-19. This clone was detected only once. With 0 bases removed from V and 1 base from J, the gap between germline ends came to 4 bases. The CDR3 sequence is 14 residues long. Per germline, CDR1 SGHRS and CDR2 YFSETQ. Produced via immunoSEQ multiplex PCR; TCRdb's table is partial and in-frame only. The sample has approximately 200,000 clones; around 84% are singletons. V usage is TRBV5-1 and J usage is TRBJ2-2; unclear D gene. The TCR originated in a man aged 40-55 years with acute or convalescent COVID-19. Material for sequencing was peripheral blood. Written as DNA, the CDR3 is TGCGCCAGCAGCTTGGGAGAGAACACCGGGGAGCTGTTTTTT. This encodes CASSLGENTGELFF.